This passage covers 2 T cell receptor beta chains from one sample sequenced in a study of T cell changes during pregnancy in multiple sclerosis. Some clones are missing from TCRdb's copy, which holds only in-frame ones; the method was immunoSEQ multiplex PCR. The sample contains about 53,000 clones, around 90% of which appear only once. The specimen comprised peripheral blood, sampled after pregnancy. The receptors were sampled from a female donor in good health, enrolled as a control in a pregnancy study.

This chain joins TRBV11-2 and TRBJ2-7, with D unclear. Germline V CDR1 and CDR2: SGHAT, FQNNGV. The CDR3 has 15 residues. V was shortened by 0 bases and J by 2 bases, with 11 bases between the two germline ends. CDR3 residues: CASSLDAVLTYEQYF. CDR3 bases: TGTGCCAGCAGCTTAGACGCGGTTCTTACCTACGAGCAGTACTTC.

The chain has TRBV9 and TRBJ1-3, with 8 bases fitting TRBD1. The junction had 6 bases not matched to a gene; V was cut back by 3 bases and J by 1 base. This CDR3 contains 16 residues. The V gene's germline CDR1 is SGDLS and CDR2 YYNGEE. CDR3 residues: CASSARQGFSGNTIYF. The CDR3 nucleotides are TGTGCCAGCAGCGCCAGACAGGGGTTTTCTGGAAACACCATATATTTT.